This TCR beta chain was documented in a study of blood T cell repertoires in COVID-19 (dated by TCRdb to about 2020). About the study as a whole: Samples from collaborators originated in the United States, Italy and Spain and spanned both the acute and convalescent phases of COVID-19. The prospective study material was composed of cDNA or gDNA derived from T cells, B-cell-depleted T cells, or PBMCs. Deeply sampled blood TCRbeta repertoires from subjects exposed to, actively infected with, or recovered from COVID-19 were included in the dataset. A freely available public database, intended as a resource for researchers studying the immune response to SARS-CoV-2, is where the repertoires were released. The samples were drawn from two sources: the first 160 participants of the ongoing ImmuneRACE study, and 1,254 subjects contributed by 6 global collaborators. A de-identified subject ID, COVID-19 status, age in years and sex were almost always included in the sample metadata. Where available, HLA class I and class II types were taken from metadata supplied by the sample provider and were not determined by assay-based typing. Findings and caveats that apply to the study as a whole: The amount of clinical and demographic metadata varied by source and participant and was provided uncurated.

One collaborating source in Seattle enrolled patients during active infection and followed them longitudinally through the course of disease. Whole blood was collected in K2EDTA tubes by collaborating institutions according to the institutions' own protocols. For TCRbeta analysis, collaborator samples were shipped as frozen whole blood, as isolated PBMCs, or as DNA extracted from either sample type. In the case of this clone: It lacks a known antigen. Base-call qualities are not available, and no considerably larger clone is one nucleotide away.

TCRbeta CDR3 regions were amplified from genomic DNA by means of the immunoSEQ Assay, a bias-controlled multiplex PCR. The paper's processing steps were these. Within the assay, amplification of reference gene primers was used to estimate how many nucleated cells each sample contained. Sequence reads were collapsed and filtered to measure the absolute abundance of every unique TCRbeta CDR3 rearrangement. For each sample, productive Simpson clonality was calculated as the square root of Simpson's diversity index over productive rearrangements. The clones in this table, taken by TCRdb from immuneACCESS, are in-frame only. Not every clone is retained; where verified, under half of the shortfall comes from an unresolved V gene, and the cause of the rest is unknown. V and J calls and clone size follow that table, whereas D and trimming were derived from the DNA. This sample gives nearly 200,000 clones in total; 85% of them show up just once. Jointly, the top ten make up 0.9% to 0.95% of the sample.

The material sequenced was peripheral blood. The clonotype comes from a man between 60 and 75 years old with COVID-19, enrolled during active disease.

The nucleotide sequence is given as TGTGCCAGCAGTGAGGGAGCGGGAGGCCCCTACAATGAGCAGTTCTTC. Its translation is CASSEGAGGPYNEQFF. Rearrangement joined TRBV6-1 to TRBJ2-1; 9 junctional bases match TRBD2. From the germline V gene, CDR1 is MNHNS and CDR2 is SASEGT. Germline trimming: 3 bases from V, 2 bases from J; junction bases outside gene matches: 5. The cysteine opens and the phenylalanine closes a CDR3 of 16 amino acids. The DNA shown is the 48-base CDR3, in frame from base 1.